The 13 T cell receptor beta chains presented below share a single source sample, sequenced in a study of T cell responses to AZD1222 COVID-19 vaccine. Sequencing was performed with immunoSEQ multiplex PCR; in TCRdb, only in-frame clones are kept and a portion is missing. The data contain about 140,000 clones, 80% to 95% of them seen just once; the ten biggest clones take up more than 4.5%. The sequencing used peripheral blood, collected on day 0 of AZD1222 vaccination. The receptor source for this set is an adult in good health.

This chain joins TRBV2 and TRBJ1-1; the D gene is possibly TRBD1 (5 bases). The CDR3 consists of 15 residues. CDR1 SNHLY and CDR2 FYNNEI come from the germline V gene. The V end lost 6 bases, the J end lost 5 bases, and 19 bases lay between the germline ends. The CDR3 DNA is TGTGCCAGCAGCGGACCCCAGGGCCTCGAGACTGAAGCTTTCTTT. This codes for CASSGPQGLETEAFF.

This clone has at least ten counts. The V call is TRBV12-5, the J call TRBJ2-1, with a possible D match to TRBD2 (6 bases). The CDR3 extends over 11 amino acids. The V gene lost 4 bases and the J gene lost 11 bases, with 9 bases spanning the gap. Germline values: CDR1 LGHNT, CDR2 FRNRAP. Written as DNA, the CDR3 is TGTGCTAGTGGTTCGCGGGGCCAGCAGTTCTTC. Amino acid sequence: CASGSRGQQFF. Full variable domain (rest looked up from reference TRBV12-5 and TRBJ2-1): DARVTQTPRHKVTEMGQEVTMRCQPILGHNTVFWYRQTMMQGLELLAYFRNRAPLDDSGMPKDRFSAEMPDATLATLKIQPSEPRDSAVYFCASGSRGQQFFGPGTRLTVL.

The chain recombines TRBV7-2 with TRBJ2-7; 11 bases line up with TRBD2. Germline CDR1 SGHTA, CDR2 FQGNSA. With V trimmed by 5 bases and J by 2 bases, 5 bases remained unmatched. The CDR3 sequence is 15 residues long. The CDR3 here is CASSPGLAAAYEQYF. Written as DNA, the CDR3 is TGTGCCAGCAGCCCGGGACTAGCGGCAGCCTACGAGCAGTACTTC.

The rearrangement links TRBV27 to TRBJ2-2; 7 bases are shared with TRBD1. The CDR3 is 17 residues long. Germline-derived CDR1 and CDR2 are MNHEY and SMNVEV (reference sequence). V lost 2 bases and J lost 7; bases outside the gene matches: 13. DNA for the CDR3: TGTGCCAGCAGTTTAGACCTTTACAGGGGTTCGGGCGGGGAGCTGTTTTTT. Its translation: CASSLDLYRGSGGELFF.

The chain carries TRBV9 and TRBJ2-1; D perhaps matches TRBD2 (6 bases). With 4 bases removed from V and 5 bases from J, the gap between germline ends came to 13 bases. This CDR3 region has 14 residues. CDR1 is SGDLS and CDR2 is YYNGEE in the germline V gene. CDR3 sequence reads: CASSSRTINNEQFF. In DNA form, the CDR3 reads TGTGCCAGCAGCTCCCGGACTATTAACAATGAGCAGTTCTTC.

The CDR3 is CASNEDLSNQPQHF. In nucleotides, the CDR3 is TGTGCCAGCAATGAGGACCTTAGCAATCAGCCCCAGCATTTT. The chain joins TRBV2 to TRBJ1-5; D is ambiguous. This CDR3 region has 14 residues. V was pared by 7 bases and J by 0 bases, with 10 bases between. The germline V gene encodes CDR1 SNHLY and CDR2 FYNNEI. Using reference TRBV2 and TRBJ1-5 for the parts outside the CDR3, the full variable domain is EPEVTQTPSHQVTQMGQEVILRCVPISNHLYFYWYRQILGQKVEFLVSFYNNEISEKSEIFDDQFSVERPDGSNFTLKIRSTKLEDSAMYFCASNEDLSNQPQHFGDGTRLSIL.

V and J are TRBV6-5 and TRBJ2-1; 7 bases fit TRBD2. Trimming cost V 4 bases and J 6 bases; bases outside gene matches: 3. The CDR3 runs 13 residues. Germline values: CDR1 MNHEY, CDR2 SVGAGI. DNA of the CDR3: TGTGCCAGCAGTTTGGGAGGGGTCAATGAGCAGTTCTTC. Its protein product is CASSLGGVNEQFF.

V is TRBV10-3 and J is TRBJ1-2; 9 nucleotides line up with TRBD1. In germline, CDR1 is ENHRY, CDR2 SYGVKD. CDR3 length equals 14 residues. Losses at the gene ends were 3 bases for V and 7 bases for J; bases not matched to a gene: 6. CDR3: CAISDPDRGSGYTF. CDR3 sequence (DNA): TGTGCCATCAGTGACCCGGACAGGGGAAGTGGCTACACCTTC.

The rearrangement joins TRBV19 to TRBJ1-3; D perhaps matches TRBD1 (5 bases). Trimming pared 9 bases from V and 4 bases from J, leaving 16 bases between. CDR1 LNHDA and CDR2 SQIVND come from the germline V gene (reference sequence). CDR3 size: 14 residues. The CDR3 DNA is TGTGCCAGCTACTCTGCAGGGTCCGGAAACACCATATATTTT. This translates into CASYSAGSGNTIYF.

This chain joins TRBV7-2 and TRBJ2-7; no reliable D call. V shed 1 base and J shed 0 bases, with 7 bases lying between them. The V gene's germline CDR1 is SGHTA and CDR2 FQGNSA. The CDR3 is 14 amino acids. The CDR3 region has the DNA TGTGCCAGCAGCTTAGACCGCAGCTCCTACGAGCAGTACTTC. This codes for CASSLDRSSYEQYF.

J is TRBJ1-1 and V is TRBV5-1, with TRBD1 as a possible D gene (5 bases). The germline V gene encodes CDR1 SGHRS and CDR2 YFSETQ. Trimming stripped 3 bases from V and 2 bases from J, with 14 bases between. This CDR3 has 15 residues. This CDR3 is CASSSGQGRNTEAFF. The CDR3, as DNA: TGCGCCAGCAGCTCCGGGCAGGGCCGAAACACTGAAGCTTTCTTT.

The chain employs TRBV6-5 and TRBJ1-1, with TRBD1 matching 11 bases. Germline CDR1 MNHEY, CDR2 SVGAGI. The CDR3 is 15 amino acids. Trimming removed 6 bases from V and 6 bases from J; junction bases left unmatched: 9. The CDR3 region is CASSGQGAIGAEAFF. The CDR3 nucleotides are TGTGCCAGCAGCGGACAGGGGGCCATTGGCGCTGAAGCTTTCTTT.

The rearrangement uses TRBV14 and TRBJ1-2; 11 bases agree with TRBD1. V lost 2 bases and J lost 4; bases outside the gene matches: 6. Germline assignment: CDR1 SGHDN and CDR2 FVKESK. CDR3 length: 16 amino acids. This CDR3 is CASSQHRTGGPYGYTF. The CDR3 DNA reads as TGTGCCAGCAGCCAACACCGGACAGGGGGCCCCTATGGCTACACCTTC. Full variable domain (missing parts from reference TRBV14 and TRBJ1-2): EAGVTQFPSHSVIEKGQTVTLRCDPISGHDNLYWYRRVMGKEIKFLLHFVKESKQDESGMPNNRFLAERTGGTYSTLKVQPAELEDSGVYFCASSQHRTGGPYGYTFGSGTRLTVV.